This is a list of T cell receptor beta chains from one sample in a study of blood T cell repertoires in COVID-19. Measured with immunoSEQ multiplex PCR; TCRdb has only the in-frame clones, and not every one. This sample has 200,000 to 250,000 clones; approximately 82% occur once, and the top ten carry approximately 10%. The sample consisted of peripheral blood. The receptors were sampled from a man aged 50-60 years with active or convalescent COVID-19. The CDR3 runs from the conserved cysteine through the conserved F or W. A D gene is named only where the DNA matches it firmly. The size of a clone is reported for some rows only, either as once, few or many, or as a class for expanded clones.

j_gene: TRBJ1-3
v_gene: TRBV5-1
abundance: few
d_gene: -
CDR3aa: CASSLAGGNTIYF
CDR3nt: TGCGCCAGCAGCTTGGCAGGTGGAAACACCATATATTTT

j_gene: TRBJ2-5
v_gene: TRBV7-6
abundance: -
d_gene: -
CDR3aa: CASSLSQGGWETQYF
CDR3nt: TGTGCCAGCAGCTTATCTCAGGGGGGCTGGGAGACCCAGTACTTC

j_gene: TRBJ1-4
v_gene: TRBV5-8
abundance: -
d_gene: -
CDR3aa: CASSKQGRSEKLFF
CDR3nt: TGTGCCAGCAGCAAACAGGGAAGGAGCGAAAAACTGTTTTTT

j_gene: TRBJ1-6
v_gene: TRBV6-6
abundance: once
d_gene: TRBD1
CDR3aa: CASTTPGTGDSPLHF
CDR3nt: TGTGCCAGCACCACACCCGGGACAGGGGATTCACCCCTCCACTTT

j_gene: TRBJ1-1
v_gene: TRBV6-5
abundance: -
d_gene: -
CDR3aa: CASSYSIQGQTEAFF
CDR3nt: TGTGCCAGCAGTTACTCGATACAGGGCCAGACTGAAGCTTTCTTT

j_gene: TRBJ1-3
v_gene: TRBV3-1/TRBV3-2
abundance: -
d_gene: -
CDR3aa: CASSLGLGNTIYF
CDR3nt: TGTGCCAGCAGCCTGGGGCTGGGAAACACCATATATTTT

j_gene: TRBJ1-4
v_gene: TRBV19
abundance: -
d_gene: -
CDR3aa: CASSLRTGTLGGKLFF
CDR3nt: TGTGCCAGTAGTCTCCGCACCGGGACTCTGGGGGGAAAACTGTTTTTT

j_gene: TRBJ2-1
v_gene: TRBV18
abundance: -
d_gene: TRBD2
CDR3aa: CASSPLFGLAGDYEQFF
CDR3nt: TGTGCCAGCTCACCTCTATTTGGACTAGCGGGGGACTATGAGCAGTTCTTC

j_gene: TRBJ2-1
v_gene: TRBV9
abundance: -
d_gene: TRBD2
CDR3aa: CASSVRGYFEREVNEQFF
CDR3nt: TGTGCCAGCAGCGTAAGAGGGTATTTTGAGCGGGAGGTCAATGAGCAGTTCTTC

j_gene: TRBJ1-1
v_gene: TRBV4-1
abundance: few
d_gene: -
CDR3aa: CASSLRLVGAEAFF
CDR3nt: TGCGCCAGCAGCCTGCGACTTGTAGGCGCTGAAGCTTTCTTT

j_gene: TRBJ2-5
v_gene: TRBV6-2/TRBV6-3
abundance: few
d_gene: -
CDR3aa: CASSQGLGETQYF
CDR3nt: TGTGCCAGCAGCCAAGGACTTGGGGAGACCCAGTACTTC

j_gene: TRBJ2-1
v_gene: TRBV27
abundance: once
d_gene: -
CDR3aa: CASRRTENNEQFF
CDR3nt: TGTGCCAGCAGAAGGACAGAGAACAATGAGCAGTTCTTC

j_gene: TRBJ2-1
v_gene: TRBV6-1
abundance: -
d_gene: -
CDR3aa: CASSEVALFGQFF
CDR3nt: TGTGCCAGCAGTGAGGTAGCCCTTTTCGGGCAGTTCTTC

j_gene: TRBJ2-3
v_gene: TRBV10-1
abundance: -
d_gene: -
CDR3aa: CASSEWGGEGPDTQYF
CDR3nt: TGCGCCAGCAGTGAGTGGGGAGGAGAGGGCCCAGATACGCAGTATTTT

j_gene: TRBJ1-2
v_gene: TRBV15
abundance: -
d_gene: -
CDR3aa: CATSRDRSYGYTF
CDR3nt: TGTGCCACCAGCAGAGATAGGAGCTATGGCTACACCTTC

j_gene: TRBJ1-5
v_gene: TRBV7-9
abundance: few
d_gene: -
CDR3aa: CASGRDYSNQPQHF
CDR3nt: TGTGCCTCCGGGCGGGATTATAGCAATCAGCCCCAGCATTTT

j_gene: TRBJ1-2
v_gene: TRBV5-4
abundance: -
d_gene: TRBD1
CDR3aa: CASSLRDRAPTRYGYTF
CDR3nt: TGTGCCAGCAGCTTGCGGGACAGGGCTCCGACTCGCTATGGCTACACCTTC

j_gene: TRBJ2-1
v_gene: TRBV4-3
abundance: many
d_gene: TRBD2
CDR3aa: CASRPSGTSGRPSSYNEQFF
CDR3nt: TGCGCCAGCCGCCCCTCTGGGACTAGCGGGAGGCCTAGCTCCTACAATGAGCAGTTCTTC

j_gene: TRBJ1-1
v_gene: TRBV28
abundance: few
d_gene: -
CDR3aa: CASSYVGAEAFF
CDR3nt: TGTGCCAGCAGTTATGTGGGCGCTGAAGCTTTCTTT

j_gene: TRBJ2-5
v_gene: TRBV9
abundance: -
d_gene: TRBD1
CDR3aa: CASSVEGQGVETQYF
CDR3nt: TGTGCCAGCAGCGTAGAGGGACAGGGGGTAGAGACCCAGTACTTC

j_gene: TRBJ1-1
v_gene: TRBV25-1
abundance: -
d_gene: -
CDR3aa: CASSEYRWGGLNTEAFF
CDR3nt: TGTGCCAGCAGTGAATATAGGTGGGGCGGTTTGAACACTGAAGCTTTCTTT

j_gene: TRBJ2-2
v_gene: TRBV4-3
abundance: -
d_gene: -
CDR3aa: CASSQDFWGGRVGTGELFF
CDR3nt: TGCGCCAGCAGCCAAGATTTTTGGGGGGGCAGGGTCGGAACCGGGGAGCTGTTTTTT